The T cell receptor beta chain described here comes from a study of T cells in Graves' hyperthyroidism and ophthalmopathy. This clonotype has ten or more counts. RNA transcripts served as the template for amplifying TCR beta CDR3 regions. A first-round RT-PCR of the TCR CDR3 used the HTBI primer set. TCRdb processed the multiplex PCR reads anew with MiXCR; each CDR3 protein has one entry. Of about 610,000 distinct CDR3 sequences in the sample, roughly 15% were seen once. The clonotype originates from a woman aged 40 to 50 with Graves' ophthalmopathy. Sequencing was performed on blood.

The CDR3 loop reads CASSPTPDIGTLPFISYEQYF. The CDR3 DNA follows: TGTGCCAGCAGCCCGACACCCGATATCGGGACCCTTCCCTTCATTTCCTACGAGCAGTACTTC. The V gene is TRBV28, the J gene TRBJ2-7; the D call may be TRBD1 or TRBD2 (5 bases each). V was shortened by 6 bases and J by 1 base, with 34 bases between the two germline ends. Germline CDR1 MDHEN, CDR2 SYDVKM. The CDR3 covers 21 residues.